This record looks at one T cell receptor beta chain sequence and its context. Its specificity is unknown. This record belongs to a study of T cell repertoires in cytomegalovirus infection. Study at large: CMV epitopes, recently identified HLA-C-restricted and well-studied HLA-B-restricted, were used. CMV infection together with matching HLA type was indicated by public TCR beta signatures.

Trimming at V came to 2 bases and at J to 5 bases, leaving 6 bases not matched to a gene. This CDR3 has 16 amino acids. Germline CDR1 and CDR2: SEHNR and FQNEAQ (reference sequence). Study-wide points: The cumulative frequency of public TCR beta families identified carriers of CMV plus the relevant HLA. Clonotype analysis showed dominance of the ex vivo response by HLA-C-restricted CMV-specific TCR beta clonotypes.

TCRdb processed the reads anew with MiXCR; each CDR3 protein has one entry. The top ten clones hold approximately 95% of a sample with 80,000 or so distinct CDR3 sequences, about 37% of them seen once. The sample consisted of CD8+ T cells from cultured PBMCs, taken from culture after CMV antigen stimulation. The J gene is TRBJ2-5, the V gene TRBV7-9, with 12 positions matching TRBD1. The source is a human donor in good health (CMV status not recorded). Some clones in this sample may be carry-over from other donors' samples. The CDR3 loop is CASSLPGQGAQETQYF. CDR3 nucleotides: TGTGCCAGCAGCTTACCGGGACAGGGGGCTCAGGAGACCCAGTACTTC.